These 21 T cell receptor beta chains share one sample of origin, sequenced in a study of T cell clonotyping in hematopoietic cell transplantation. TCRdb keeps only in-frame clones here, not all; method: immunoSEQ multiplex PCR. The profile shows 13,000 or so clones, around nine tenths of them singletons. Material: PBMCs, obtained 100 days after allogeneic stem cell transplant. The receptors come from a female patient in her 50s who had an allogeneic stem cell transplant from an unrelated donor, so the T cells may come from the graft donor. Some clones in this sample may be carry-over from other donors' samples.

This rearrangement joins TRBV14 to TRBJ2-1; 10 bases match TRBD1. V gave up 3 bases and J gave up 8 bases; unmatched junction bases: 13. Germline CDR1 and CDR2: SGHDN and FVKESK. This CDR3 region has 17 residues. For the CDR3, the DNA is TGTGCCAGCAGCCATACGGGACAGGGGACAATTGCCTATGAGCAGTTCTTC. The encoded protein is CASSHTGQGTIAYEQFF.

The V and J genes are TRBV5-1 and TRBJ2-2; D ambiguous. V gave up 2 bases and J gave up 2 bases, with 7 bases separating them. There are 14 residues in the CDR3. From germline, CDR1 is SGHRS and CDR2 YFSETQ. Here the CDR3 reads CASSLSTNTGELFF. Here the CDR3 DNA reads TGCGCCAGCAGCTTATCCACAAACACCGGGGAGCTGTTTTTT. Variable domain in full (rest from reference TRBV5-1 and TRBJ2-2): KAGVTQTPRYLIKTRGQQVTLSCSPISGHRSVSWYQQTPGQGLQFLFEYFSETQRNKGNFPGRFSGRQFSNSRSEMNVSTLELGDSALYLCASSLSTNTGELFFGEGSRLTVL.

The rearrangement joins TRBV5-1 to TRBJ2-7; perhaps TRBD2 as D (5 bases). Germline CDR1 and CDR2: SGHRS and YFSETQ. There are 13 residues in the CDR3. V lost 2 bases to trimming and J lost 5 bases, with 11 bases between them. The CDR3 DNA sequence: TGCGCCAGCAGCTTCACTGGGAGCGACGAGCAGTACTTC. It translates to CASSFTGSDEQYF.

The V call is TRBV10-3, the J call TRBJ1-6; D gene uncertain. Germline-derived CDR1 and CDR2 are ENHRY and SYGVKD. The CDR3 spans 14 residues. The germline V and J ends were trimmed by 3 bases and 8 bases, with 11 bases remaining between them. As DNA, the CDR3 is TGTGCCATCAGTGACGAACAGCCGGATTCACCCCTCCACTTT. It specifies CAISDEQPDSPLHF.

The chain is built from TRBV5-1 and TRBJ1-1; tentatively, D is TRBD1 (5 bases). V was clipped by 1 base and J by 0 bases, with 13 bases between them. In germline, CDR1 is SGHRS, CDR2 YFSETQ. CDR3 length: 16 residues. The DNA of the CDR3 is TGCGCCAGCAGCTTGCGGGGGGGATTCATGAACACTGAAGCTTTCTTT. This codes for CASSLRGGFMNTEAFF.

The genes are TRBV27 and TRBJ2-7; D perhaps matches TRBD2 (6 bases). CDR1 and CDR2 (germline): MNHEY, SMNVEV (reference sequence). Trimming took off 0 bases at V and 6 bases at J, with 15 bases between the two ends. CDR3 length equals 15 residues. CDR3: CASSLSYGSGFEQYV. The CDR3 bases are TGTGCCAGCAGTTTATCGTATGGCAGCGGGTTCGAGCAGTACGTC.

CDR3 amino acids: CASSLASGPTEAFF. Here the CDR3 DNA reads TGTGCCAGCAGCTTAGCGTCGGGCCCCACTGAAGCTTTCTTT. V is TRBV7-8 and J is TRBJ1-1; the D is unclear. This CDR3 is 14 amino acids long. Germline values: CDR1 SGHVS, CDR2 FQNEAQ. Trimming took 0 bases from V and 4 from J, leaving 9 bases between them.

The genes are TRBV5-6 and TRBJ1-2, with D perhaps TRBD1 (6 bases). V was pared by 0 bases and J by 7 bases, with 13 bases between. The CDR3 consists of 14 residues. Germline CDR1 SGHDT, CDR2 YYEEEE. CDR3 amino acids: CASSLGRGALGYTF. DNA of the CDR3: TGTGCCAGCAGCTTGGGTCGGGGGGCACTTGGCTACACCTTC.

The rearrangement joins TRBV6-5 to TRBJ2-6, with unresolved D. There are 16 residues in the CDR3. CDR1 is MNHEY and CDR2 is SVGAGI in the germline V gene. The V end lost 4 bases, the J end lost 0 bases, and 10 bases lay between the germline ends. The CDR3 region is CASSFTQSSGANVLTF. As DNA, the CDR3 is TGTGCCAGCAGTTTCACTCAGTCCTCTGGGGCCAACGTCCTGACTTTC.

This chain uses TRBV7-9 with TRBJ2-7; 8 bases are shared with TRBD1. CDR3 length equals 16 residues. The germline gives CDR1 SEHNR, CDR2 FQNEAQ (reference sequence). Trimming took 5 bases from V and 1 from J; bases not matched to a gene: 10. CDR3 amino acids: CASSPRDRQLSYEQYF. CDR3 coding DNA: TGTGCCAGCAGCCCCCGGGACAGGCAACTTTCCTACGAGCAGTACTTC.

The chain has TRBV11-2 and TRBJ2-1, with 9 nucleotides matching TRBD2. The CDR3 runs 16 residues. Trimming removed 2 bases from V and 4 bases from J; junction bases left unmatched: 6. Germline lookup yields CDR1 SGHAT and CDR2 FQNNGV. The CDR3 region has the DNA TGTGCCAGCAGCTTAAAGGGACTAGCCCGGTACAATGAGCAGTTCTTC. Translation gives CASSLKGLARYNEQFF. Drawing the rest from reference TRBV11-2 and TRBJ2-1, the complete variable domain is EAGVAQSPRYKIIEKRQSVAFWCNPISGHATLYWYQQILGQGPKLLIQFQNNGVVDDSQLPKDRFSAERLKGVDSTLKIQPAKLEDSAVYLCASSLKGLARYNEQFFGPGTRLTVL.

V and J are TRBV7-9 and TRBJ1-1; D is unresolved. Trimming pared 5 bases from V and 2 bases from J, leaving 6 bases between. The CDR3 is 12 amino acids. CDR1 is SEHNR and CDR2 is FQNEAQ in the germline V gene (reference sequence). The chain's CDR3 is CASSRDNTEAFF. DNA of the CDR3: TGTGCCAGCAGCCGAGATAACACTGAAGCTTTCTTT.

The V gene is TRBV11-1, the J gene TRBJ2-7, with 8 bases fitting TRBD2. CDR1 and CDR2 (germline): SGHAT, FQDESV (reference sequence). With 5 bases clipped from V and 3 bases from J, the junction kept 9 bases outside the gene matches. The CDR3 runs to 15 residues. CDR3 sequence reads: CASSVSGTRGYEQYF. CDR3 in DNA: TGTGCCAGCAGCGTTTCCGGGACTAGAGGCTACGAGCAGTACTTC.

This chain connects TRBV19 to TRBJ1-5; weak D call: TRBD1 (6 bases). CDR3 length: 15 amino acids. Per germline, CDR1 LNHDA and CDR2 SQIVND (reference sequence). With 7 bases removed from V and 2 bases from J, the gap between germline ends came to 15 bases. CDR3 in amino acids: CASNFQRQGNQPQHF. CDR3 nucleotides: TGTGCCAGTAATTTCCAGAGACAGGGCAATCAGCCCCAGCATTTT.

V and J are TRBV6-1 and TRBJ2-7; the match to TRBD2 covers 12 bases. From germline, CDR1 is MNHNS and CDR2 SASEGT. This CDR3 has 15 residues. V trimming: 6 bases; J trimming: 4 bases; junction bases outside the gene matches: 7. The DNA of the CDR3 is TGTGCCAGCAGCCCCCGGACTAGCGGGGCATACGAGCAGTACTTC. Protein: CASSPRTSGAYEQYF.

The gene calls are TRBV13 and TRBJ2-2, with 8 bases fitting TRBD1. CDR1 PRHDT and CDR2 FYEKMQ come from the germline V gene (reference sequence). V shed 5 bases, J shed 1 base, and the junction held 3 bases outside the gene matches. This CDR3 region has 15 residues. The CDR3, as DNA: TGTGCCAGCAGCCCTGGGACAGGGAACACCGGGGAGCTGTTTTTT. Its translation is CASSPGTGNTGELFF.

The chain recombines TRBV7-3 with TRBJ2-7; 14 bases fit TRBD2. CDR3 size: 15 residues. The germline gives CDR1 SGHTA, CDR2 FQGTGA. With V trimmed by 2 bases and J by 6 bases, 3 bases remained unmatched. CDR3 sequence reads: CASSLGLAGGSEQYF. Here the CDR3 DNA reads TGTGCCAGCAGCTTAGGACTAGCGGGAGGATCCGAGCAGTACTTC. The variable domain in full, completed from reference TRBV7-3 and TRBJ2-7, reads GAGVSQTPSNKVTEKGKYVELRCDPISGHTALYWYRQSLGQGPEFLIYFQGTGAADDSGLPNDRFFAVRPEGSVSTLKIQRTERGDSAVYLCASSLGLAGGSEQYFGPGTRLTVT.

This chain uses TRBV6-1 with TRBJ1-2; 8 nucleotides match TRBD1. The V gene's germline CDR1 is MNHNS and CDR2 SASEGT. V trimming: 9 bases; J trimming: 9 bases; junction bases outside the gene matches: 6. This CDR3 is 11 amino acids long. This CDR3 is CARDRVRSYTF. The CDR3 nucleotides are TGTGCCAGGGACAGGGTGAGGAGCTACACCTTC.

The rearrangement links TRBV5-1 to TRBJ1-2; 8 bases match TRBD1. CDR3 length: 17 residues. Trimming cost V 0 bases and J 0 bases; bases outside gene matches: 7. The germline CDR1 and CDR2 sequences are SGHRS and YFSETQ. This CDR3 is CASSLGPGGAANYGYTF. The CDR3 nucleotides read TGCGCCAGCAGCTTGGGTCCAGGGGGCGCCGCTAACTATGGCTACACCTTC.

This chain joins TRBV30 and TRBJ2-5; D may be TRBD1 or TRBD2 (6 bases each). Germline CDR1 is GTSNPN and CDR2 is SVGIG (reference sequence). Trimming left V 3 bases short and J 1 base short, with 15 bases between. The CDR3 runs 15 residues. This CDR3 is CAWSPGGELQETQYF. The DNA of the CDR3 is TGTGCCTGGAGCCCCGGGGGCGAACTCCAAGAGACCCAGTACTTC.

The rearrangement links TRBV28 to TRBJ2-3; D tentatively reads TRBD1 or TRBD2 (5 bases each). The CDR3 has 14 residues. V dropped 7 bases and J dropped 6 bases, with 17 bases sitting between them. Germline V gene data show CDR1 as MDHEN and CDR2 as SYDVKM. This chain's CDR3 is CASNPGPAGDTQYF. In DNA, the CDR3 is TGTGCCAGCAATCCGGGACCGGCCGGCGATACGCAGTATTTT. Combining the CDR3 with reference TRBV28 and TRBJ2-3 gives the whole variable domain DVKVTQSSRYLVKRTGEKVFLECVQDMDHENMFWYRQDPGLGLRLIYFSYDVKMKEKGDIPEGYSVSREKKERFSLILESASTNQTSMYLCASNPGPAGDTQYFGPGTRLTVL.